Listed below are T cell receptor beta chains from one sample, sequenced in a study of chronic HIV infection and antiretroviral therapy. TCRdb called the 5' RACE reads again in MiXCR, with one record for every CDR3 protein. The sample lists about 48,000 distinct CDR3 sequences, under 20% occurring once. The sample taken for sequencing was peripheral blood. The receptors stem from an adult who had HIV and had not received antiretroviral therapy, or was an uninfected healthy control (not recorded which). Each CDR3 is given with its conserved first and last residue. The D gene is left open where the match is weak. For some rows the clone size is stated as once, few or many, or as a class when expanded; others skip it.

d_gene	abundance	v_gene	j_gene	CDR3aa	CDR3nt
NA	few	TRBV28	TRBJ1-2	CASSRPRANYGYTF	TGTGCCAGCAGTCGCCCCAGGGCTAACTATGGCTACACCTTC
NA	many	TRBV24-1	TRBJ2-2	CATSDSGRDHANTGELFF	TGTGCCACCAGTGATTCAGGCAGGGACCACGCGAACACCGGGGAGCTGTTTTTT
NA	NA	TRBV10-3	TRBJ1-5	CAISETGQGHQPQHF	TGTGCCATCAGTGAAACTGGCCAGGGCCACCAGCCCCAGCATTTT
NA	few	TRBV6-5	TRBJ2-3	CASRGGRRPDTQYF	TGTGCCAGCAGGGGGGGCAGGCGACCAGATACGCAGTATTTT
NA	NA	TRBV4-1	TRBJ1-4	CASSLKEGGREKLFF	TGCGCCAGCAGCCTCAAGGAGGGCGGTCGAGAAAAACTGTTTTTT
TRBD1	NA	TRBV11-3	TRBJ2-3	CASSFGQGAPDTQYF	TGTGCCAGCAGTTTCGGACAGGGGGCCCCAGATACGCAGTATTTT
TRBD1	few	TRBV28	TRBJ2-7	CASRSFDRGIYEQYF	TGTGCCAGCAGATCCTTCGACAGGGGTATCTACGAGCAGTACTTC
NA	NA	TRBV28	TRBJ1-1	CASSLSGHGRDTEAFF	TGTGCCAGCAGTTTATCGGGACATGGGAGGGACACTGAAGCTTTCTTT
NA	NA	TRBV28	TRBJ2-3	CASRPSGVSDTQYF	TGTGCCAGCAGACCGTCGGGAGTTTCGGATACGCAGTATTTT
NA	NA	TRBV20-1	TRBJ2-4	CSARGIAKNIQYF	TGCAGTGCTAGGGGCATAGCCAAAAACATTCAGTACTTC
NA	many	TRBV28	TRBJ1-1	CASSFRGINTEAFF	TGTGCCAGCAGTTTCAGGGGAATAAACACTGAAGCTTTCTTT
TRBD1	NA	TRBV28	TRBJ1-2	CASTLGDRELNGYTF	TGTGCCAGCACCCTTGGGGACAGGGAGCTTAATGGCTACACCTTC
NA	NA	TRBV5-1	TRBJ2-6	CASSLAGPGANVLTF	TGCGCCAGCAGCTTGGCGGGGCCCGGGGCCAACGTCCTGACTTTC
NA	NA	TRBV12-3/TRBV12-4	TRBJ2-3	CASSFSTRTDTQYF	TGTGCCAGCAGTTTTAGCACACGCACAGATACGCAGTATTTT
NA	NA	TRBV30	TRBJ2-1	CAWSDPHPDAGTLNSYNEQFF	TGTGCCTGGAGTGATCCCCATCCGGATGCGGGCACACTCAACTCCTACAATGAGCAGTTCTTC
NA	NA	TRBV20-1	TRBJ1-6	CSARDVGRYHNSPLHF	TGCAGTGCTAGAGATGTCGGCAGGTACCATAATTCACCCCTCCACTTT
NA	NA	TRBV28	TRBJ2-3	CASSLRRPTTDTQYF	TGTGCCAGCAGTTTGAGGAGGCCTACCACAGATACGCAGTATTTT
NA	NA	TRBV29-1	TRBJ1-2	CSVEQEFNYGDTF	TGCAGCGTTGAACAGGAGTTTAACTATGGCGACACCTTC
TRBD1	medium-sized	TRBV28	TRBJ2-7	CASSPTGVSYEQYF	TGTGCCAGCTCCCCCACAGGGGTATCCTACGAGCAGTACTTC
NA	NA	TRBV5-1	TRBJ2-1	CASSLGPGDEQFF	TGCGCCAGCAGCTTGGGGCCTGGGGATGAGCAGTTCTTC
TRBD2	many	TRBV20-1	TRBJ2-7	CSARGLAGGGVSEQYF	TGCAGTGCTCGGGGGCTAGCGGGGGGAGGGGTTTCGGAGCAGTACTTC
NA	NA	TRBV2	TRBJ1-2	CASSDWENYGYTF	TGTGCCAGCAGTGATTGGGAAAACTATGGCTACACCTTC
NA	few	TRBV3-1	TRBJ2-5	CASSQDVEGSQETQYF	TGTGCCAGCAGCCAAGATGTGGAGGGTTCCCAAGAGACCCAGTACTTC
TRBD1	few	TRBV7-3	TRBJ2-1	CASSFGQGRQFF	TGTGCCAGCAGCTTCGGACAGGGCCGACAGTTCTTC
NA	NA	TRBV24-1	TRBJ2-1	CATGRVARLGVEQLF	TGTGCCACAGGGCGGGTTGCTCGACTCGGGGTTGAGCAGCTCTTC
NA	NA	TRBV3-1	TRBJ1-2	CASSPAIPERGYTF	TGTGCCAGCAGCCCTGCGATCCCCGAGAGGGGCTACACCTTC
NA	NA	TRBV20-1	TRBJ2-1	CSAVHSTHPYNEQFF	TGCAGTGCTGTACATTCGACTCACCCCTACAATGAGCAGTTCTTC
NA	NA	TRBV18	TRBJ1-1	CASSPPGSRSTEAFF	TGTGCCAGCTCACCACCGGGCTCCCGGAGCACTGAAGCTTTCTTT
TRBD1	few	TRBV29-1	TRBJ1-2	CSVVGTGDYGYTF	TGCAGCGTTGTGGGGACAGGGGACTATGGCTACACCTTC
NA	few	TRBV3-1	TRBJ2-1	CASSYSSDEQFF	TGTGCCAGCAGCTATTCCTCCGATGAGCAGTTCTTC
NA	few	TRBV25-1	TRBJ2-7	CASRSVYEQYF	TGTGCCAGCAGAAGTGTTTACGAGCAGTACTTC
TRBD2	few	TRBV7-2	TRBJ2-7	CASSLVAGRSEQYF	TGTGCCAGCAGCTTAGTTGCCGGGAGGAGTGAGCAGTACTTC
NA	NA	TRBV4-1	TRBJ1-4	CASSQTYSSANEKLFF	TGCGCCAGCAGCCAAACCTACTCGTCCGCTAATGAAAAACTGTTTTTT
NA	few	TRBV11-1	TRBJ2-1	CASSFGGHRYNEQFF	TGTGCCAGCAGCTTCGGGGGGCATCGATACAATGAGCAGTTCTTC
NA	NA	TRBV29-1	TRBJ1-4	CSVKNRGADEKLFF	TGCAGCGTTAAGAATAGGGGGGCAGATGAAAAACTGTTTTTT
NA	few	TRBV4-1	TRBJ2-1	CASSQGLGNEQFF	TGCGCCAGCAGCCAAGGACTCGGAAATGAGCAGTTCTTC
TRBD2	few	TRBV28	TRBJ2-3	CASSSLASGDTDTQYF	TGTGCCAGCAGTTCTTTGGCTAGCGGGGACACAGATACGCAGTATTTT
TRBD2	once	TRBV20-1	TRBJ2-7	CSASGILAGTPYEQYF	TGCAGTGCTAGCGGGATACTAGCGGGCACACCCTACGAGCAGTACTTC
NA	NA	TRBV29-1	TRBJ1-3	CSVAHSGNTIYF	TGCAGCGTTGCGCACTCTGGAAACACCATATATTTT
TRBD1	NA	TRBV13	TRBJ2-7	CASSRGQGSSYEQYF	TGTGCCAGCAGCCGCGGACAGGGGTCTTCCTACGAGCAGTACTTC
TRBD2	NA	TRBV28	TRBJ2-7	CASSPPGTSGREQYF	TGTGCCAGCAGTCCGCCCGGGACTAGCGGGAGGGAGCAGTACTTC
TRBD1	NA	TRBV20-1	TRBJ2-2	CSAPRGQGAGELFF	TGCAGTGCCCCCCGGGGACAGGGGGCCGGGGAGCTGTTTTTT
NA	few	TRBV7-2	TRBJ2-1	CASSLGGRPYNEQFF	TGTGCCAGCAGCTTGGGGGGGCGCCCCTACAATGAGCAGTTCTTC
NA	NA	TRBV14	TRBJ2-7	CASSQMQVSYEQYF	TGTGCCAGCAGCCAAATGCAGGTTAGCTACGAGCAGTACTTC
NA	NA	TRBV28	TRBJ1-2	CASREQGGDTF	TGTGCCAGCAGGGAACAGGGTGGCGACACCTTC
NA	NA	TRBV20-1	TRBJ2-3	CSSLHSGYF	TGCAGTTCCCTCCACAGTGGGTATTTT
NA	few	TRBV12-3/TRBV12-4	TRBJ1-6	CASKGGADNSPLHF	TGTGCCAGCAAGGGCGGGGCGGATAATTCACCCCTCCACTTT
NA	many	TRBV28	TRBJ2-1	CASSFSPTGSYNEQFF	TGTGCCAGCAGTTTCAGTCCTACAGGCTCCTACAATGAGCAGTTCTTC
NA	few	TRBV5-1	TRBJ2-1	CASSLELAGGREQFF	TGCGCCAGCAGCTTGGAGCTAGCTGGGGGGAGGGAGCAGTTCTTC
NA	NA	TRBV28	TRBJ2-5	CASSFGSKTQYF	TGTGCCAGCAGTTTCGGGAGTAAGACCCAGTACTTC
NA	few	TRBV12-3/TRBV12-4	TRBJ2-7	CASSLALLKTRPPFSYEQYF	TGTGCCAGCAGTTTAGCGCTCTTAAAAACTAGACCTCCTTTCTCCTACGAGCAGTACTTC
NA	NA	TRBV12-3/TRBV12-4	TRBJ2-7	CASRPGTYYEQYF	TGTGCCAGCAGGCCGGGAACGTACTACGAGCAGTACTTC
TRBD1	few	TRBV28	TRBJ1-1	CASLGVPGGGPEAFF	TGTGCCAGCTTGGGAGTTCCAGGGGGCGGCCCTGAAGCTTTCTTT
NA	few	TRBV4-1	TRBJ2-5	CASSQVQGTLETQYF	TGCGCCAGCAGCCAAGTCCAAGGCACCCTAGAGACCCAGTACTTC
NA	few	TRBV5-4	TRBJ2-4	CASSRGVGGSGKNIQYF	TGTGCCAGCAGTCGGGGGGTAGGGGGCTCGGGCAAAAACATTCAGTACTTC
TRBD2	NA	TRBV7-9	TRBJ2-7	CASSPSGQLAPSEQYF	TGTGCCAGCAGCCCTAGCGGCCAGTTGGCCCCGTCCGAGCAGTACTTC
TRBD1	many	TRBV18	TRBJ1-1	CASSPTTGFEVTEAFF	TGTGCCAGCTCACCCACGACAGGGTTCGAGGTCACTGAAGCTTTCTTT